The 3 T cell receptor beta chains given below trace back to one sample, sequenced in a study of cytomegalovirus exposure and HLA in healthy donors. Use of 60 Vbeta and 13 Jbeta primers characterized the PCR. Profiling relied on immunoSEQ multiplex PCR, and the TCRdb table lists in-frame clones only, not all of them. This sample has about 190,000 clones, with about 84% found just once. The sequenced material came from PBMCs. The origin of the receptors is a middle-aged man in good health and CMV-seronegative.

V usage is TRBV5-6 and J usage is TRBJ1-1; 7 bases are a match to TRBD1. This CDR3 is built from 15 residues. The V gene end was trimmed by 4 bases and the J gene end by 5 bases; junction bases not matched to a gene: 11. Per germline, CDR1 SGHDT and CDR2 YYEEEE. Here the CDR3 reads CASSPYDRVGTEAFF. The CDR3 nucleotides read TGTGCCAGCAGCCCTTACGACAGGGTAGGTACTGAAGCTTTCTTT.

The chain joins TRBV4-3 to TRBJ1-4; 8 bases line up with TRBD1. This CDR3 region has 15 residues. CDR1 is LGHNA, CDR2 YSLEER, per germline. Trimming cost V 0 bases and J 7 bases; bases outside gene matches: 4. The CDR3 nucleotides read TGCGCCAGCAGCCAAGACGGACAGGGTAGTGAAAAACTGTTTTTT. This sequence encodes CASSQDGQGSEKLFF.

This chain uses TRBV5-1 with TRBJ1-3; 8 bases agree with TRBD1. The V segment lost 4 bases and the J segment 4 bases; nucleotides outside the gene matches: 4. The length of the CDR3 is 14 residues. Looked up from germline, CDR1 is SGHRS and CDR2 is YFSETQ. The CDR3 sequence: CASSEQGAGNTIYF. In DNA, the CDR3 is TGCGCCAGCAGCGAGCAGGGGGCGGGAAACACCATATATTTT. Based on the CDR3 plus reference TRBV5-1 and TRBJ1-3, the full variable domain is KAGVTQTPRYLIKTRGQQVTLSCSPISGHRSVSWYQQTPGQGLQFLFEYFSETQRNKGNFPGRFSGRQFSNSRSEMNVSTLELGDSALYLCASSEQGAGNTIYFGEGSWLTVV.